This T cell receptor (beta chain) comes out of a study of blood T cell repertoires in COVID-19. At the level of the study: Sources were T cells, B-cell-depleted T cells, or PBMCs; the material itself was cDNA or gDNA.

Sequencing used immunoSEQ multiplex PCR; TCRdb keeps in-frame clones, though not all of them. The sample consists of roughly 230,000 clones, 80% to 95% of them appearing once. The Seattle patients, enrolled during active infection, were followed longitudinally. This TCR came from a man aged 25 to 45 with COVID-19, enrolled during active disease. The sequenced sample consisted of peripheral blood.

CDR3 in DNA: TGTGCCAGCAGTGAGGGGTCGGGGTCGACTGAAGCTTTCTTT. Translated, it gives CASSEGSGSTEAFF. The chain is built from TRBV6-1 and TRBJ1-1, with D uncertain. This CDR3 has 14 amino acids. Germline-derived CDR1 and CDR2 are MNHNS and SASEGT. The V end lost 3 bases, the J end lost 5 bases, and 13 bases lay between the germline ends.